The 4 T cell receptor beta chains listed next were all sequenced from one sample in a study of cytomegalovirus exposure and HLA in healthy donors. The PCR made use of 60 Vbeta and 13 Jbeta primers. Profiled with immunoSEQ multiplex PCR; TCRdb holds only in-frame clones, not every one. The sample has fewer than 200,000 clones, around 77% seen once. The sample taken for sequencing was PBMCs. These receptors all stem from a man aged 60-69 years in good health and CMV-seronegative.

This clone was seen more than once but under ten times. CDR3 DNA: TGTGCCAGCAGCGGGAGAATAGATAGCGGGAGCCCCCCGTTCTTC. This sequence encodes CASSGRIDSGSPPFF. J is TRBJ2-1 and V is TRBV6-5, with 9 bases identical to TRBD2. This CDR3 has 15 residues. CDR1 is MNHEY, CDR2 SVGAGI, per germline. With 6 bases clipped from V and 15 bases from J, the junction kept 18 bases outside the gene matches.

The rearrangement joins TRBV10-1 to TRBJ2-2; D is possibly TRBD2 (5 bases). V was shortened by 6 bases and J by 1 base, with 9 bases between the two germline ends. CDR1 is WNHNN and CDR2 is SYGVQD in the germline V gene (reference sequence). The CDR3 length is 14 residues. Here the CDR3 DNA reads TGCGCCAGCAGCTTACGGGGGAACACCGGGGAGCTGTTTTTT. Its translation is CASSLRGNTGELFF.

In its sample, this clone was seen once. The rearrangement links TRBV10-2 to TRBJ1-6, with D unclear. Trimming cost V 7 bases and J 2 bases, with 9 bases left between them. The CDR3 runs to 14 residues. CDR1 is WSHSY, CDR2 SAAADI, per germline. The CDR3 reads CASNTGTYNSPLHF. DNA of the CDR3: TGCGCCAGCAATACCGGGACCTATAATTCACCCCTCCACTTT.

Only one count was recorded for this clone. This sequence joins TRBV7-8 and TRBJ2-7; TRBD1 aligns across 11 bases. The germline V gene has CDR1 SGHVS and CDR2 FQNEAQ. This CDR3 region has 15 residues. The V gene end was trimmed by 2 bases and the J gene end by 4 bases; junction bases not matched to a gene: 4. The CDR3 DNA follows: TGTGCCAGCAGCTTATCGGACAGGGGGCTGTACGAGCAGTACTTC. It specifies CASSLSDRGLYEQYF.